This T cell receptor (beta chain) was sequenced for a study of cytomegalovirus exposure and HLA in healthy donors. In the study overall: The roughly 130 validation repertoires were reported in a later analysis to have been generated on the same platform as the roughly 630 first-cohort repertoires.

The CDR3 spans 14 residues. V was clipped by 0 bases and J by 8 bases, with 13 bases between them. Germline lookup yields CDR1 SGHDT and CDR2 YYEEEE. This table comes from immunoSEQ multiplex PCR, and its TCRdb copy is limited to in-frame clones, with some not included. In the table there are about 74,000 clones, nearly 95% of which are singletons. The sequence was collected from a man between 18 and 35 years old in good health and CMV-seropositive. Specimen: PBMCs. This chain links TRBV5-6 with TRBJ2-3; D not certain. CDR3 region: CASSLAGWRLTQYF. The CDR3 region has the DNA TGTGCCAGCAGCTTGGCCGGCTGGAGACTTACGCAGTATTTT.